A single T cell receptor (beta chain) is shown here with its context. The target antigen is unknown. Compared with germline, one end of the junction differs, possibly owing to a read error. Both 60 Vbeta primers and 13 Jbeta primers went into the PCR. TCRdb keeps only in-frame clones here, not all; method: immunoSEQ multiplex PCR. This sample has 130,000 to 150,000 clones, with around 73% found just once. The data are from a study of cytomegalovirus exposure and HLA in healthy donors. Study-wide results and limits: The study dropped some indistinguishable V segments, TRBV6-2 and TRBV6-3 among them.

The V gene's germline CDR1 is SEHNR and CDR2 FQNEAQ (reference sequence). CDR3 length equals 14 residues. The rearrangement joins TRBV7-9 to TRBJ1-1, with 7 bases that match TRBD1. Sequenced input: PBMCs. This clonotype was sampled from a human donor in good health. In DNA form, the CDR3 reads TGTTCCAGCAGCTTACAGGGGAAGGGCACTGAAGCTTTCTTT. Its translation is CSSSLQGKGTEAFF.